Below are 31 T cell receptor beta chains sequenced from a single sample in a study of beta chain features in type 1 diabetes (dated by TCRdb to 2016 to 2018). Paper-wide results and their limitations: A moderate but significant shortening of TCRB CDR3 length was observed in type 1 diabetes patients in all four CD4+ subsets.

Libraries were built with the immunoSEQ multiplex PCR assay. The High Capacity cDNA Reverse Transcription Kit was used to reverse transcribe all of the isolated RNA, meaning that expressed TCRB transcripts were what got sequenced. This is the immuneACCESS table as TCRdb keeps it, with only in-frame sequences that have V and J called. A part of the clones is gone; compared with another copy, unresolved V genes explain less than half, and the rest is unexplained. Within this sample are fewer than 55,000 clones, with under 45% of them counted one time only. The leading ten clones occupy 1.4% to 1.5% of the sample. Their cognate antigens are unknown. Sequencing used Tregs from blood. Sample cell subset or site, as interpreted from the label and publication: regulatory CD4+ T cells. The receptors stem from a man aged 25 to 45 with type 1 diabetes.

The rearrangement links TRBV5-1 to TRBJ1-5; D unclear. Between the trimmed V and J ends, which lost 0 bases and 3 bases, there was a span of 7 bases. Germline CDR1 SGHRS, CDR2 YFSETQ. The CDR3 extends over 14 amino acids. Here the CDR3 DNA reads TGCGCCAGCAGCTTGGGGCCAGACAATCAGCCCCAGCATTTT. This encodes CASSLGPDNQPQHF.

The chain recombines TRBV7-3 with TRBJ2-3; 7 nucleotides align to TRBD1. The CDR3 is 16 amino acids. Germline CDR1 reads SGHTA; CDR2 reads FQGTGA. V gave up 2 bases and J gave up 8 bases; unmatched junction bases: 13. The CDR3 DNA reads TGTGCCAGCAGCTTAGAAGGGGGCAGCCCTTCGGGTACGCAGTATTTT. It specifies CASSLEGGSPSGTQYF.

This clone was detected a few times. The CDR3 loop reads CASSVQANRGYTF. CDR3 coding DNA: TGTGCCAGCAGCGTACAGGCAAATCGGGGCTACACCTTC. The V and J genes are TRBV7-2 and TRBJ1-2; possible D gene TRBD1, 5 bases. The CDR3 is made up of 13 amino acids. Trimming took off 5 bases at V and 8 bases at J, with 15 bases between the two ends. Germline CDR1 SGHTA, CDR2 FQGNSA.

A few counts support this clone. CDR3 DNA: TGTGCCAGCTCAGATGGGAGAGATTCACCCCTCCACTTT. Its translation is CASSDGRDSPLHF. The V call is TRBV18, the J call TRBJ1-6; D gene unclear. The CDR3 consists of 13 residues. CDR1 is KGHSH, CDR2 LQKENI, per germline. V was pared by 5 bases and J by 8 bases, with 10 bases between. Together with reference TRBV18 and TRBJ1-6, the CDR3 gives the full variable domain: NAGVMQNPRHLVRRRGQEARLRCSPMKGHSHVYWYRQLPEEGLKFMVYLQKENIIDESGMPKERFSAEFPKEGPSILRIQQVVRGDSAAYFCASSDGRDSPLHFGNGTRLTVT.

The genes are TRBV19 and TRBJ2-1; D unclear. The V and J ends lost 4 bases and 6 bases respectively, with 10 bases between them. Germline-derived CDR1 and CDR2 are LNHDA and SQIVND (reference sequence). The CDR3 is made up of 13 amino acids. The CDR3 sequence is CASSSPGSNEQFF. CDR3 in DNA: TGTGCCAGTAGTAGTCCCGGTAGCAATGAGCAGTTCTTC.

This clone was seen more than once but under ten times. Here the CDR3 DNA reads TGCAGCCCTAGGAGGGGAAGCTCCTACGAGCAGTACTTC. This sequence encodes CSPRRGSSYEQYF. The genes are TRBV29-1 and TRBJ2-7; D perhaps matches TRBD2 (6 bases). Germline CDR1 SQVTM, CDR2 ANQGSEA. The V end was cut by 8 bases, the J end by 0 bases, with 14 bases between. This CDR3 is built from 13 residues.

V and J are TRBV30 and TRBJ2-7, with D unclear. This CDR3 spans 14 amino acids. V lost 3 bases, J lost 3 bases, and 15 bases lay in between. CDR1 GTSNPN and CDR2 SVGIG come from the germline V gene (reference sequence). CDR3 region: CAWRPAASFYEQYF. The CDR3 DNA is TGTGCCTGGAGACCGGCAGCGTCTTTCTACGAGCAGTACTTC.

The chain links TRBV10-3 to TRBJ2-3; D possibly corresponds to TRBD1 (8 bases). Trimming pared 2 bases from V and 4 bases from J, leaving 19 bases between. Germline V gene lookup returns CDR1 ENHRY and CDR2 SYGVKD. The CDR3 has 17 amino acids. The CDR3 protein is CAISEKRSGTGPDTQYF. CDR3 bases: TGTGCCATCAGTGAGAAGAGAAGCGGGACAGGTCCAGATACGCAGTATTTT.

Only a few counts were recorded for this clone. The V gene is TRBV7-6, the J gene TRBJ2-2; D possibly corresponds to TRBD1 (6 bases). V gave up 5 bases and J gave up 3 bases, with 22 bases separating them. The germline gives CDR1 SGHVS, CDR2 FNYEAQ. This CDR3 is 18 amino acids long. This CDR3 is CASSLGGGDSRYTGELFF. The CDR3 DNA sequence: TGTGCCAGCAGCCTAGGGGGTGGTGACAGCCGTTACACCGGGGAGCTGTTTTTT.

The chain employs TRBV19 and TRBJ2-3; D gene unclear. This CDR3 comprises 14 residues. V lost 6 bases and J lost 5, with 15 bases in between. Germline lookup yields CDR1 LNHDA and CDR2 SQIVND (reference sequence). This chain's CDR3 is CASSATVGGDTQYF. Here the CDR3 DNA reads TGTGCCAGTAGCGCCACCGTAGGCGGAGATACGCAGTATTTT.

V usage is TRBV6-6 and J usage is TRBJ2-7, with TRBD2 identical over 8 bases. CDR1 is MNHNY and CDR2 is SVGAGI in the germline V gene (reference sequence). CDR3 length equals 13 residues. Losses at the gene ends were 8 bases for V and 2 bases for J; bases not matched to a gene: 5. The CDR3, as DNA: TGTGCCAGCCGGGAGGGCATAACCTACGAGCAGTACTTC. Translated, it gives CASREGITYEQYF.

CDR3 amino acids: CASSESGTYQETQYF. In DNA form, the CDR3 reads TGTGCCAGCAGTGAATCTGGCACGTACCAAGAGACCCAGTACTTC. The rearrangement links TRBV6-1 to TRBJ2-5; D is ambiguous. The CDR3 has 15 amino acids. Per the germline V gene, CDR1 is MNHNS and CDR2 is SASEGT. The germline V and J ends were trimmed by 2 bases and 0 bases, with 10 bases remaining between them.

The chain is built from TRBV28 and TRBJ1-5; tentative D call: TRBD1 (5 bases). Germline CDR1 and CDR2: MDHEN and SYDVKM. V dropped 5 bases and J dropped 4 bases, with 12 bases sitting between them. This CDR3 has 14 amino acids. CDR3 sequence reads: CASSPSGGNQPQHF. The CDR3 nucleotides read TGTGCCAGCAGTCCCTCCGGGGGGAATCAGCCCCAGCATTTT.

The V call is TRBV28, the J call TRBJ1-1, with 7 bases matching TRBD1. V lost 6 bases and J lost 7; bases outside the gene matches: 8. Germline V gene data show CDR1 as MDHEN and CDR2 as SYDVKM. This CDR3 has 13 residues. The CDR3 bases are TGTGCCAGCAGCACCGGGGGACAGTTTGAAGCTTTCTTT. Translation: CASSTGGQFEAFF.

This clone was seen a handful of times. Germline and junction disagree at one end, which may indicate a read error. This chain links TRBV7-7 with TRBJ2-1; TRBD2 matches 7 bases. The CDR3 has 15 residues. Germline CDR1 is SSHAT and CDR2 is FNYEAQ (reference sequence). This CDR3 is CASSTRREPYNEQFF. CDR3 DNA sequence: TGTGCTAGCAGCACGAGGCGGGAGCCCTACAATGAGCAGTTCTTC.

The chain employs TRBV4-2 and TRBJ2-7; TRBD2 agrees at 11 bases. The CDR3 is 15 residues long. Looked up from germline, CDR1 is LGHNA and CDR2 is YNFKEQ. Trimming cost V 4 bases and J 2 bases; bases outside gene matches: 4. The CDR3 DNA sequence: TGTGCCAGCAGCCTGGGACTAGCGGACCCCTACGAGCAGTACTTC. It encodes CASSLGLADPYEQYF.

The V and J genes are TRBV28 and TRBJ2-1; TRBD2 might be the D (5 bases). The CDR3 covers 14 residues. V was pared by 5 bases and J by 2 bases, with 10 bases between. Germline assignment: CDR1 MDHEN and CDR2 SYDVKM. CDR3 protein: CASSPTGTYNEQFF. In DNA form, the CDR3 reads TGTGCCAGCAGTCCCACGGGGACCTACAATGAGCAGTTCTTC.

J is TRBJ2-7 and V is TRBV2, with TRBD2 as a possible D gene (7 bases). The CDR3 sequence is 15 residues long. Germline V CDR1 and CDR2: SNHLY, FYNNEI. V lost 2 bases, J lost 3 bases, and 14 bases lay in between. CDR3 loop: CASSEWGGYRYEQYF. In DNA, the CDR3 is TGTGCCAGCAGTGAATGGGGGGGCTACCGCTACGAGCAGTACTTC.

The genes are TRBV7-6 and TRBJ2-7, with 7 bases lining up with TRBD1. Germline values: CDR1 SGHVS, CDR2 FNYEAQ. The V segment lost 5 bases and the J segment 1 base; nucleotides outside the gene matches: 5. The CDR3 totals 14 residues. For the CDR3, the DNA is TGTGCCAGCAGCCTGACACAGGGGTCCTACGAGCAGTACTTC. This translates into CASSLTQGSYEQYF.

The rearrangement uses TRBV9 and TRBJ1-5; 8 nucleotides match TRBD1. The trim removed 3 bases at V and 3 bases at J, leaving 5 bases unmatched. Germline V gene data show CDR1 as SGDLS and CDR2 as YYNGEE. The CDR3 runs 15 residues. The CDR3 region is CASSGGQAVNQPQHF. The CDR3 DNA is TGTGCCAGCAGCGGGGGACAGGCGGTCAATCAGCCCCAGCATTTT. The variable domain in full, with the rest retrieved from reference TRBV9 and TRBJ1-5, is DSGVTQTPKHLITATGQRVTLRCSPRSGDLSVYWYQQSLDQGLQFLIQYYNGEERAKGNILERFSAQQFPDLHSELNLSSLELGDSALYFCASSGGQAVNQPQHFGDGTRLSIL.

The chain carries TRBV2 and TRBJ2-1; D is perhaps TRBD2 (5 bases). Trimming shortened V by 8 bases and J by 7 bases, and 9 bases separated the two germline ends. Germline V gene data show CDR1 as SNHLY and CDR2 as FYNNEI. This CDR3 has 11 residues. This CDR3 is CASREFNEQFF. The CDR3, as DNA: TGTGCCAGCCGGGAATTTAATGAGCAGTTCTTC.

The genes are TRBV7-2 and TRBJ2-5, with 8 bases lining up with TRBD1. J was trimmed by 3 bases and V by 5 bases; bases with no gene match: 5. The CDR3 runs 14 residues. Per germline, CDR1 SGHTA and CDR2 FQGNSA. The CDR3 region is CASSDRGGKETQYF. Here the CDR3 DNA reads TGTGCCAGCAGCGACAGGGGCGGAAAAGAGACCCAGTACTTC.

The rearrangement uses TRBV29-1 and TRBJ1-2; 10 bases fit TRBD1. This CDR3 has 13 residues. V shed 6 bases and J 2 bases; nucleotides not matched to a gene: 3. CDR1 and CDR2 (germline): SQVTM, ANQGSEA. The CDR3 loop reads CSVWTGGNYGYTF. The CDR3 bases are TGCAGCGTCTGGACAGGGGGGAACTATGGCTACACCTTC.

The gene calls are TRBV28 and TRBJ2-4, with D unclear. The CDR3 extends over 15 amino acids. The germline CDR1 and CDR2 sequences are MDHEN and SYDVKM. Trimming removed 4 bases from V and 2 bases from J, with 12 bases in between. The CDR3, as DNA: TGTGCCAGCAGTTCATCTAGTACGTCCAAAAACATTCAGTACTTC. The encoded protein is CASSSSSTSKNIQYF.

V and J are TRBV25-1 and TRBJ1-6; no clear D. The CDR3 contains 12 residues. Germline values: CDR1 MGHDK, CDR2 SYGVNS. V was trimmed by 6 bases and J by 10 bases, leaving 10 bases between them. The CDR3, as DNA: TGTGCCAGCAGGACTGACTGGTCACCCCTCCACTTT. Translating gives CASRTDWSPLHF.

The J gene is TRBJ2-3, the V gene TRBV28, with D perhaps TRBD2 (5 bases). The CDR3 runs 14 residues. With 2 bases removed from V and 14 bases from J, the gap between germline ends came to 20 bases. Germline V lookup: CDR1 MDHEN, CDR2 SYDVKM. CDR3 nucleotides: TGTGCCAGCAGTTTAGGTCAGGCGGGTCAGTTTGTGTATTTT. It translates to CASSLGQAGQFVYF.

This clone was counted a few times. The J gene is TRBJ2-1, the V gene TRBV7-3; TRBD2 aligns across 7 bases. Germline trimming cut 3 bases from V and 7 bases from J; bases unmatched to any gene: 6. This CDR3 contains 14 residues. The germline CDR1 and CDR2 sequences are SGHTA and FQGTGA. This chain's CDR3 is CASSLGGSTNEQFF. CDR3 coding DNA: TGTGCCAGCAGCTTGGGGGGGAGTACGAATGAGCAGTTCTTC. The variable domain in full, with the rest retrieved from reference TRBV7-3 and TRBJ2-1, is GAGVSQTPSNKVTEKGKYVELRCDPISGHTALYWYRQSLGQGPEFLIYFQGTGAADDSGLPNDRFFAVRPEGSVSTLKIQRTERGDSAVYLCASSLGGSTNEQFFGPGTRLTVL.

The chain combines TRBV28 with TRBJ2-7; 7 bases are a match to TRBD2. Germline lookup yields CDR1 MDHEN and CDR2 SYDVKM. With V trimmed by 5 bases and J by 0 bases, 10 bases remained unmatched. The CDR3 contains 16 residues. Written as DNA, the CDR3 is TGTGCCAGCAGTACCCCCCGATCGGGGGGCTCCTACGAGCAGTACTTC. It yields the protein CASSTPRSGGSYEQYF.

This clone was detected a few times. The chain combines TRBV2 with TRBJ1-1, with a weak D call TRBD1 (5 bases). Trimming removed 4 bases at V and 1 base at J, with 10 bases between. Per the germline V gene, CDR1 is SNHLY and CDR2 is FYNNEI. The CDR3 covers 14 residues. The CDR3 region has the DNA TGTGCCAGCAGTGGACAGTACCAGAACACTGAAGCTTTCTTT. Amino acid sequence: CASSGQYQNTEAFF.

The chain uses TRBV2 and TRBJ1-2; TRBD1 matches 8 bases. The junction had 9 bases not matched to a gene; V was cut back by 5 bases and J by 4 bases. Per germline, CDR1 SNHLY and CDR2 FYNNEI. The CDR3 is 15 amino acids. CDR3 residues: CASSPYGQGGYGYTF. The DNA for the CDR3 is TGTGCCAGCAGTCCTTACGGACAGGGCGGCTATGGCTACACCTTC. The entire variable domain, with the rest obtained from reference TRBV2 and TRBJ1-2, is as follows: EPEVTQTPSHQVTQMGQEVILRCVPISNHLYFYWYRQILGQKVEFLVSFYNNEISEKSEIFDDQFSVERPDGSNFTLKIRSTKLEDSAMYFCASSPYGQGGYGYTFGSGTRLTVV.

This clone showed up just a few times. This chain uses TRBV10-3 with TRBJ2-3; TRBD2 matches 9 bases. The V and J ends lost 5 bases and 0 bases, in that order; junction bases with no gene match: 6. CDR3 length equals 16 residues. CDR1 and CDR2 (germline): ENHRY, SYGVKD. The CDR3 DNA follows: TGTGCCATCAGTAGTTCTAGCGGGACTAGCACAGATACGCAGTATTTT. Translation gives CAISSSSGTSTDTQYF.